This T cell receptor (beta chain) came from a study of T cells expressing NK-cell markers. Study as a whole: All TCR beta repertoires analysed originated from sorted CD3+CD56+NKG2C+, CD3+CD56+NKG2C- and CD3+CD56-NKG2C+ T cells. Of eight sequenced donors, seven were HCMV-seropositive and one HCMV-seronegative.

The cDNA for TCR beta came from 5'RACE template switching with UMIs. TCRdb reprocessed the 5' RACE reads; each CDR3 protein has one entry and no DNA is given. The sample holds about 550,000 distinct CDR3 sequences. Findings and caveats of the study: These clonotypes additionally ranked first within the CD3+CD56-NKG2C+ fraction of a few donors.

Per the germline V gene, CDR1 is SGHTA and CDR2 is FQGNSA. CDR3 length: 13 residues. Worth noting for this clonotype: Its antigen is currently unknown.

V is TRBV7-2 and J is TRBJ2-5. The sample comprised blood T cells: a sorted CD56 or NKG2C T cell subset, CD4+ or CD8+ T cells, or bulk PBMC T cells (not recorded which). The sequence was collected from a young man in good health. CDR3 amino acids: CASSRSEKETQYF.